This T cell receptor (beta chain) was sequenced for a study of CD8+CD57+ T cells in acquired aplastic anemia. Trimming took 3 bases from V and 9 from J, leaving 22 bases between them. Germline V gives CDR1 SGHRS, CDR2 YFSETQ. The CDR3 runs 17 residues. Profiles of TCR beta VDJ and CDR3 were generated from a genomic DNA template. MiXCR, applied by TCRdb to the reads, yields one record per CDR3 protein. The repertoire has hundreds of thousands of distinct CDR3 sequences, around 68% of them found once; the top ten carry 4%. This clonotype originated in a human donor in good health, serving as a control. The chain employs TRBV5-1 and TRBJ1-6; D possibly corresponds to TRBD1 (5 bases). Sequenced input: sorted CD4+, CD8+, or CD8+CD57+ T cells (not recorded which) from PBMCs. DNA of the CDR3: TGCGCCAGCAGCTCCGGAATACAGGACATGAGGACTTCACCCCTCCACTTT. It translates to CASSSGIQDMRTSPLHF.